Here is one T cell receptor (beta chain) with its context. The antigen remains undetermined. This specimen comes from a study of shared clonotypes between healthy human individuals. Broader study findings: Sharing across several donors was seen in approximately 5.2% of naive CD4 clonotypes. Relative to their counterparts shared across all four donors, non-shared clonotypes exhibited diminished generation probabilities.

Assay: immunoSEQ multiplex PCR; the TCRdb copy retains only in-frame clones and omits some. This sample has over 300,000 clones, with 80% to 90% found just once. This clonotype was sampled from a man aged 18 to 30 in good health. Material for sequencing was memory CD8+ T cells sorted from blood. Subset in this sample: CD45RO+ cells pooled with CCR7-negative TemRA cells.

This CDR3 is CASSQPGQGVTEAFF. The CDR3 nucleotides read TGCGCCAGCAGCCAACCGGGACAGGGCGTCACTGAAGCTTTCTTT. The chain is built from TRBV4-1 and TRBJ1-1; 9 nucleotides align to TRBD1. The CDR3 is 15 residues long. V lost 2 bases to trimming and J lost 4 bases; unmatched junction nucleotides: 5. Germline V CDR1 and CDR2: MGHRA, YSYEKL.